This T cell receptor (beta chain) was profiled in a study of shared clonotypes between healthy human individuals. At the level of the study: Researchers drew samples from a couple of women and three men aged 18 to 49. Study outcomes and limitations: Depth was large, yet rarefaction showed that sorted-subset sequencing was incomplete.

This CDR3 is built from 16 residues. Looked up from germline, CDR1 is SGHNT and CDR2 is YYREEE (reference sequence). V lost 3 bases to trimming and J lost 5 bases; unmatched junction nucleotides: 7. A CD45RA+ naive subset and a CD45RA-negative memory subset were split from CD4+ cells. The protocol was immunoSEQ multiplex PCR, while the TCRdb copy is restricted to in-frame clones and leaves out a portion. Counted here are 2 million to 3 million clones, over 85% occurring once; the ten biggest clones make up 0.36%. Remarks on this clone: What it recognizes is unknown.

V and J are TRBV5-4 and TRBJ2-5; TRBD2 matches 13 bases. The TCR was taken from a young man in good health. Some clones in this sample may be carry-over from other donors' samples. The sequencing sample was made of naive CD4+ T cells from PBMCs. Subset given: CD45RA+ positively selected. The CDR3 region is CASSSRTSGSLETQYF. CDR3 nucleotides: TGTGCCAGCAGCTCACGGACTAGCGGGAGTCTTGAGACCCAGTACTTC.